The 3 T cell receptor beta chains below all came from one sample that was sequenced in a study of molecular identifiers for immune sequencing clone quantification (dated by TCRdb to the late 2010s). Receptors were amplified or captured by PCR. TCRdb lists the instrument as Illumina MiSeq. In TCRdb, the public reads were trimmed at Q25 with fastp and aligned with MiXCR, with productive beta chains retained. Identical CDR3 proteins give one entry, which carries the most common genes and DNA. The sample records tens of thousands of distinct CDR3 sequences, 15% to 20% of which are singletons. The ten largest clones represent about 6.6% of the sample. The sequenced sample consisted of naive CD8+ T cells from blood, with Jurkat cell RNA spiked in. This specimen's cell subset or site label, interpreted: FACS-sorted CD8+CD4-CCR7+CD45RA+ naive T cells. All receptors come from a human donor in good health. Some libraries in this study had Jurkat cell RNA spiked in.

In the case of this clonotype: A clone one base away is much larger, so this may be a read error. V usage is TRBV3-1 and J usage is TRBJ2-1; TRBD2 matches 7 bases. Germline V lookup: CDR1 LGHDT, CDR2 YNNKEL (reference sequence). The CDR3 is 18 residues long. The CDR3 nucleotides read TGTGCCAGCAGCCAAGACTGGGAGGGACGGGGCCTATACAGTGAGCAGTTCTTC. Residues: CASSQDWEGRGLYSEQFF.

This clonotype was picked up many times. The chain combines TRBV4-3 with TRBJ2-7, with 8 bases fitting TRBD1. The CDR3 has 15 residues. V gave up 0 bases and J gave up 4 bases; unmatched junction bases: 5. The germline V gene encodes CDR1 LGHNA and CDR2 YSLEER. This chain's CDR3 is CASSQDMTGVYEQYF. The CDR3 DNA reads TGCGCCAGCAGCCAAGACATGACAGGGGTTTACGAGCAGTACTTC.

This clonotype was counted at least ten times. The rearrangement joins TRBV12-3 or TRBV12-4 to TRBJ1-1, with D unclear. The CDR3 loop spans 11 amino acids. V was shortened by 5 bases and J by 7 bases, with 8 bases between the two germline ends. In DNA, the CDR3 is TGTGCCAGCAGTCAGACACTTGAAGCTTTCTTT. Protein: CASSQTLEAFF.